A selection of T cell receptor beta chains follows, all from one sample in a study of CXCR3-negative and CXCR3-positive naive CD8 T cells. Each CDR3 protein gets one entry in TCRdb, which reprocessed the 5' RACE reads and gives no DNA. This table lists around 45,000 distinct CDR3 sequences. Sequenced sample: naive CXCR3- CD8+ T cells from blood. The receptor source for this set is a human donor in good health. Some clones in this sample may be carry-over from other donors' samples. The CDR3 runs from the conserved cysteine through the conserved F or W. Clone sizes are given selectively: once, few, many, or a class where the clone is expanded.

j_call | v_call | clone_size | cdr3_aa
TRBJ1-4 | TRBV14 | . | CASSQVRGELFF
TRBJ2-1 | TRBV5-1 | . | CASSLEVGRIYNEQFF
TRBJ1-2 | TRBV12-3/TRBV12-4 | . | CASSPDRTTRSNGYTF
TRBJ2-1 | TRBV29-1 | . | CSPSNYNEQFF
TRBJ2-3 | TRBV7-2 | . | CASSFRQPGTDTQYF
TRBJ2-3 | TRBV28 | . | CASRSIGEGTDTQYF
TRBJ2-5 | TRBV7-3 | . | CASSLRGGPQETQYF
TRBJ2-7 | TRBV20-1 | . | CSARGTEELYEQYF
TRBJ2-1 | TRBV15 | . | CATSSPVGYNEQFF
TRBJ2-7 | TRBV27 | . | CASSLQGSSSYEQYF
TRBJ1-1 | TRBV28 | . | CASSLLGGHTEAFF
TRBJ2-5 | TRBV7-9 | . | CASRVASGYQETQYF
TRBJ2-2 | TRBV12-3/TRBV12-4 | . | CASSFLQGATGELFF
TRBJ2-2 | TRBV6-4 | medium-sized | CASSDEDAGELFF
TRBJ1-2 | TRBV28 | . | CASSFATNYGYTF
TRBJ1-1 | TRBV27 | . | CASSFYQGGTEAFF
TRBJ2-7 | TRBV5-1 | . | CASSLSGGASVWEQYF
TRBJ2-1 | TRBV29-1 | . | CSVQGGSSYNEQFF
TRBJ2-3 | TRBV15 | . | CATSRVSPPTDTQYF
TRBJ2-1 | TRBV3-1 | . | CASSTRDYYDPGTINEQFF
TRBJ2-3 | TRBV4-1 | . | CACSQEWGRDTDTQYF
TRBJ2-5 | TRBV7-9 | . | CASSLGQLQETQYF
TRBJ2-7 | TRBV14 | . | CASSHRDSNEQYF
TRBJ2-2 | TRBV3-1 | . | CASSLDILRDKPNTGELFF
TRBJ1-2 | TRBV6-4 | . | CASSDSVSSGYTF
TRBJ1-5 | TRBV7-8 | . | CASSFTGANYQPQHF
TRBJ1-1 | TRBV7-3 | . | CASSTDGNTEAFF
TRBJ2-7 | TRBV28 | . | CASSLIIAGAYEQYF
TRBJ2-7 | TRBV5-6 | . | CASSLGQGWGEQYF
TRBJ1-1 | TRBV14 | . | CASSVEMGLEAFF
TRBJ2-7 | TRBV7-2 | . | CASSPGSGVSFYEQYF
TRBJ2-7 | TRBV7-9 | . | CASSPTAGYEQYF
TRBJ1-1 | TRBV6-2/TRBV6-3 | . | CASSYRPGQGVGEAFF
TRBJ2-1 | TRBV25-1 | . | CASSESAHEQFF
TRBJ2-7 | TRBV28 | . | CASSFIPRPYEQYF
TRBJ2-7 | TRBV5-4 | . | CASSPGTTYEQYF
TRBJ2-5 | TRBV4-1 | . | CASSLHAGSQETQYF
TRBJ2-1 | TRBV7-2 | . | CASSLALLAGGPGGEQFF
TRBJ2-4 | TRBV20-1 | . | CSAREGRGGDIQYF
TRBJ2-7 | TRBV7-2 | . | CASSFGQLYEQYF
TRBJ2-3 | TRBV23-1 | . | CASSFRGDKGTDTQYF
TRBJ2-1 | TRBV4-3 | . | CASSHRTSGGNSYNEQFF
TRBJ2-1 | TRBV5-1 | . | CASSQLGGAQDEQFF
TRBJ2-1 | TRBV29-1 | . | CSVEDSFHGSGTEQFF
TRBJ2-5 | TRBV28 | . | CASSKNRGQETQYF
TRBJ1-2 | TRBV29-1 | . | CSVKGQGYYGYTF
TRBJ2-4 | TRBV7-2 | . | CASSPGQGAYIQYF
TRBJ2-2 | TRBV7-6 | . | CASSFSRTIITGELFF
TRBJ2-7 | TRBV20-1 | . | CSARDFGSYEQYF
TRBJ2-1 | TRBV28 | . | CASSLLAGGLNEQFF